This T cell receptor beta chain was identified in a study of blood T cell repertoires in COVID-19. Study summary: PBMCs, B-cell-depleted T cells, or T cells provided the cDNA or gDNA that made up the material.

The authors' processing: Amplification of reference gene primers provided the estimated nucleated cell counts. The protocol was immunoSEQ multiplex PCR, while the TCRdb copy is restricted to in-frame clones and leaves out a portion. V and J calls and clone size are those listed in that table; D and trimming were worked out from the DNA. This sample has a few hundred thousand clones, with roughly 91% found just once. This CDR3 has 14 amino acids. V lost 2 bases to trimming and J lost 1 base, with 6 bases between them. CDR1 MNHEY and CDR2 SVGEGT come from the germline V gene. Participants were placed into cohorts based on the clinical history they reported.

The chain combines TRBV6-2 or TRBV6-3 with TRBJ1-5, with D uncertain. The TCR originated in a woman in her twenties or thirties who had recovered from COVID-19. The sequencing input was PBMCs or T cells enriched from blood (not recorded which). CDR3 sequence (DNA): TGTGCCAGCAGTTACGAGTGGAGCAATCAGCCCCAGCATTTT. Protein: CASSYEWSNQPQHF.